This T cell receptor beta chain originates from a study of shared clonotypes between healthy human individuals. General observations from the study: In contrast to clonotypes shared by all four donors, non-shared clonotypes had lower generation probabilities.

Germline loops: CDR1 GTSNPN, CDR2 SVGIG (reference sequence). V lost 6 bases, J lost 4 bases, and 15 bases lay in between. The CDR3 is made up of 13 amino acids. Positively selected for CCR7, the CD45RO-negative cells used as naive CD8 cells excluded terminally differentiated effector memory CD45RA+ cells. With regard to this clone: The target antigen is unknown.

Assay: immunoSEQ multiplex PCR; the TCRdb copy retains only in-frame clones and omits some. The sample carries about 2 million clones, about 95% recorded once. Sequenced: naive CD8+ T cells sorted from blood. The chain has TRBV30 and TRBJ1-2, with D possibly TRBD1 on 6 matching bases. The sequence came from a man aged 18 to 29 in good health. The CDR3 reads CACLIGGTYGYTF. CDR3 nucleotide sequence: TGTGCCTGCCTGATAGGGGGGACCTATGGCTACACCTTC.